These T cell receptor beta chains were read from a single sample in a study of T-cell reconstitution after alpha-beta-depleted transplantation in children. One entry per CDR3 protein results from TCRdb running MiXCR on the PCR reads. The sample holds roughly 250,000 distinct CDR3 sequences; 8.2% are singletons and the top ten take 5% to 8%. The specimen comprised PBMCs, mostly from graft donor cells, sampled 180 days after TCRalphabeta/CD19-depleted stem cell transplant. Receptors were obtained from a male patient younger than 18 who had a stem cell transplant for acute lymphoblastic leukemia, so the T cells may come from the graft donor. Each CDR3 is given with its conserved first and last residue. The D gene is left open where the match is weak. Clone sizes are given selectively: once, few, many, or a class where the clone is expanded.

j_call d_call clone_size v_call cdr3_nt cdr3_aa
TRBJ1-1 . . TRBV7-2 TGTGGCAGCAGCTTATCCAGGTTGACTGAAGCTTTCTTT CGSSLSRLTEAFF
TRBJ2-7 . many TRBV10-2 TGCGCCAGCAGTGAGTCAAGCAGGAGCGAGCAGTACTTC CASSESSRSEQYF
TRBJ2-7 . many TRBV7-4 TGTGCCAGCAGTCTACGGACAGTTACTTACGAGCAGTACTTC CASSLRTVTYEQYF
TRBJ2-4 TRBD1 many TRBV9 TGTGCCAGCAGCATACAGGGGGCGCAGGACATTCAGTACTTC CASSIQGAQDIQYF
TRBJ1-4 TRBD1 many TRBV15 TGTGCCACCAGCAGAGATGGGACAGGGGCTGAAAAACTGTTTTTT CATSRDGTGAEKLFF
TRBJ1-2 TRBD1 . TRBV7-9 TGTGCCAGCAGCAACCGGGACAGGAGGAGGGATGGCTACACCTTC CASSNRDRRRDGYTF
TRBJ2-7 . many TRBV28 TGTGCCAGCAGTTTATGGGGGCAGGGAGGGCAGTACTTC CASSLWGQGGQYF
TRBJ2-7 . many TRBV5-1 TGCGCCAGCAGCTTTAACTTTTGGGAGCAGTACTTC CASSFNFWEQYF
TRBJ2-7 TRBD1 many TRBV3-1 TGTGCCAGCAGCCGTGGACAGGGAACCTACGAGCAGTACTTC CASSRGQGTYEQYF
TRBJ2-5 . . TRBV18 TGTGCCAGCTCACCACCGAAGCGACTCCTAGGGGAGACCCAGTACTTC CASSPPKRLLGETQYF
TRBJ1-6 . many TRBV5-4 TGTGCCAGCAGCGTACAGGGAGGTAATTTACCCCTCCACTTT CASSVQGGNLPLHF
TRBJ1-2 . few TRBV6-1 TGTGCCAGTAGGGTGAGGGAGAACTATGGCTACACCTTC CASRVRENYGYTF
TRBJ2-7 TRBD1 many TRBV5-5 TGTGCCAGCAGCTCGTTCCGGGACAGGGCCCACGAGCAGTACTTC CASSSFRDRAHEQYF
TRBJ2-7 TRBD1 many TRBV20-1 TGCAGTGCGTCCTCCCGGGACAGGGGCCGTTACGAGCAGTACTTC CSASSRDRGRYEQYF
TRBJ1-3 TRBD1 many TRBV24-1 TGTGCCACCAGTGATTCGACAGGGAGAAACACCATATATTTT CATSDSTGRNTIYF
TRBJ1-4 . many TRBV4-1 TGCGCCAGCAGCCAATCAGGGGTGGGTAATGAAAAACTGTTTTTT CASSQSGVGNEKLFF
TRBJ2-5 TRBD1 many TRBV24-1 TGTGCCACCAGTGACCCTCGACAGGGCTTAGGAGAGACCCAGTACTTC CATSDPRQGLGETQYF
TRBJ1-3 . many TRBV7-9 TGTGCCAGCAGCTTAGACAGGGCTGGAAACACCATATATTTT CASSLDRAGNTIYF
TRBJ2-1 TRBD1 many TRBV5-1 TGCGCCAGCAGCTTGAGGACAGGGGGCGATGAGCAGTTCTTC CASSLRTGGDEQFF
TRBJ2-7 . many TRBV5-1 TGCGCCAGCAGCTTTAATGATTTGTACGAGCAGTACTTC CASSFNDLYEQYF
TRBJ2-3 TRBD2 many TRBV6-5 TGTGCCAGCAGTTTAAGGTCTAGCGGGACAGATACGCAGTATTTT CASSLRSSGTDTQYF
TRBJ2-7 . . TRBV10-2 TGCGCCAGCAGTGAGTCCAGTCGCAGGGGCGGTCCCTACGAGCAGTACTTC CASSESSRRGGPYEQYF
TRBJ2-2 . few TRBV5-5 TGTGCCAGCAGCTTGGGGGGCTTGCCCGGGGAGCTGTTTTTT CASSLGGLPGELFF
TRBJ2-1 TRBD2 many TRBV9 TGTGCCAGCAGCCCCGGGACTAGCGGGCCTTACAATGAGCAGTTCTTC CASSPGTSGPYNEQFF
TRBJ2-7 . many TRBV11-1 TGTGCCAGCGGGACCGGGACCACCTACGAGCAGTACTTC CASGTGTTYEQYF
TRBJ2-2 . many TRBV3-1 TGTGCCAGCAGCCAAGAGCGGGACCTACCGAACACCGGGGAGCTGTTTTTT CASSQERDLPNTGELFF
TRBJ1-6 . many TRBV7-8 TGTGCCAGCAGCTTAAGAGGGGTCGACAGGCCGAGACTAAATTCACCCCTCCACTTT CASSLRGVDRPRLNSPLHF
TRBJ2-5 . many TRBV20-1 TGCAGTGCTAGGGACCAAGAGACCCAGTACTTC CSARDQETQYF
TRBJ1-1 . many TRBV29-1 TGCAGCGCCTCAAGGAGCACTGAAGCTTTCTTT CSASRSTEAFF
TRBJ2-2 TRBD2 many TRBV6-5 TGTGCCAGCAGTTACTCGGTCACTAGCGGGGGGAACACCGGGGAGCTGTTTTTT CASSYSVTSGGNTGELFF
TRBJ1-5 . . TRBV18 TGTGCCAGCTCACCAGACAGTCGCAATCAGCCCCAGCATTTT CASSPDSRNQPQHF
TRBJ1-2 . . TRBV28 TGTGCCAGCAGTCCCCAGGTGAACCATGGCTACACCTTC CASSPQVNHGYTF
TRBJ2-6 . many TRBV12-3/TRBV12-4 TGTGCCAGCAGTTTAGTATCTGGGTCTGGGGCCAACGTCCTGACTTTC CASSLVSGSGANVLTF
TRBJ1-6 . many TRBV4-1 TGCGCCAGCAGCCTCCGGTCCCCAGGGGCGAGTTCACCCCTCCACTTT CASSLRSPGASSPLHF
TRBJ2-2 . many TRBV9 TGTGCCAGCAGCGTAGCGGGTTCCGGGGAGCTGTTTTTT CASSVAGSGELFF
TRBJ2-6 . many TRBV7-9 TGTGCCAGCGGATCTAACCCCCAGGGTTTTGGGGCCAACGTCCTGACTTTC CASGSNPQGFGANVLTF
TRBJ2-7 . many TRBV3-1 TGTGCCAGCAGCCAAGGACGCGGTTCCTACGAGCAGTACTTC CASSQGRGSYEQYF
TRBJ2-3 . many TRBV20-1 TGCAGTGCTAGCAGGGTTGCGGCGCAGCATACGCAGTATTTT CSASRVAAQHTQYF
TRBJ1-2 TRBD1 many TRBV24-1 TGTGCCACCAGTGGCGGGGGACAGCTTAACTATGGCTACACCTTC CATSGGGQLNYGYTF
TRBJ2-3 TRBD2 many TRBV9 TGTGCCAGCAGCGTAGGTGGGACTAGCGCAGATACGCAGTATTTT CASSVGGTSADTQYF
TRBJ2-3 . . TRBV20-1 TGCAGTGCCTCGACTAGACCTTTCACAGATACGCAGTATTTT CSASTRPFTDTQYF
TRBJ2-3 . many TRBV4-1 TGCGCCAGCAGCCAAGAGCTCCGGGAGCGGGATACGCAGTATTTT CASSQELRERDTQYF
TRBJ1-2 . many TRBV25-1 TGTGCCAGCAGTGAATTGGCTGGCTACACCTTC CASSELAGYTF
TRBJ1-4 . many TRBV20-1 TGCAGTGCTAGGAGGGTTGGGAGGGCCGGTTCGGGACTGTTTTTT CSARRVGRAGSGLFF
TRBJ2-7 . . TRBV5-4 TGTGCCAGCAGGCCTGGGCCCCTCGAATCCTACGAGCAGTACTTC CASRPGPLESYEQYF
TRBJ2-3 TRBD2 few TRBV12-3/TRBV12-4 TGTACCAGCTCCCCGTTTGGGCTAGCGGGGGGACTCCGCACAGATACGCAGTATTTT CTSSPFGLAGGLRTDTQYF
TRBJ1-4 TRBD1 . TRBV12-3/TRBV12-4 TGTACCTTCAGTTTAGCGGGACAGGGGGCGAACAGGAGAGAAAAACTGTTTTTT CTFSLAGQGANRREKLFF
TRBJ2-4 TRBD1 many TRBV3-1 TGTGCCAGCGGTTTTGGACAGGGGAAAAACATTCAGTACTTC CASGFGQGKNIQYF
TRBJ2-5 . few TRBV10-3 TGTGCCATCAGCCTTAGCGGCGAGACCCAGTACTTC CAISLSGETQYF
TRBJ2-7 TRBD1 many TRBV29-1 TGCAGCGTTGAAAGTAGAGGGGGCAGGGGGGGGACAGGGTTCTACGAGCAGTACTTC CSVESRGGRGGTGFYEQYF
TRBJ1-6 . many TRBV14 TGTGCCAGCAGCCAAGGATGGGAAGGGCTCCACTTT CASSQGWEGLHF
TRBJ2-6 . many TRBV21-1 TGTGCCAGCAGCAACATCCCCCGGGACAGCCGCACTGGGGCCAACGTCCTGACTTTC CASSNIPRDSRTGANVLTF
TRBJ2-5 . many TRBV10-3 TGTGCCATCAGTGGGTCGACAGCGGAGACCCAGTACTTC CAISGSTAETQYF
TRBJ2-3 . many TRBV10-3 TGTGCCATCAGATCCGGGACCTCCAGCACAGATACGCAGTATTTT CAIRSGTSSTDTQYF
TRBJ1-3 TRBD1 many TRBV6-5 TGTGCCAGCAGTTCCCTCCCGACAGGGGGACTCTCTGGAAACACCATATATTTT CASSSLPTGGLSGNTIYF
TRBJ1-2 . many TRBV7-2 TGTGCCAGCAGCCTGACCTCGGGGGTTGAGGTCTATGGCTACACCTTC CASSLTSGVEVYGYTF